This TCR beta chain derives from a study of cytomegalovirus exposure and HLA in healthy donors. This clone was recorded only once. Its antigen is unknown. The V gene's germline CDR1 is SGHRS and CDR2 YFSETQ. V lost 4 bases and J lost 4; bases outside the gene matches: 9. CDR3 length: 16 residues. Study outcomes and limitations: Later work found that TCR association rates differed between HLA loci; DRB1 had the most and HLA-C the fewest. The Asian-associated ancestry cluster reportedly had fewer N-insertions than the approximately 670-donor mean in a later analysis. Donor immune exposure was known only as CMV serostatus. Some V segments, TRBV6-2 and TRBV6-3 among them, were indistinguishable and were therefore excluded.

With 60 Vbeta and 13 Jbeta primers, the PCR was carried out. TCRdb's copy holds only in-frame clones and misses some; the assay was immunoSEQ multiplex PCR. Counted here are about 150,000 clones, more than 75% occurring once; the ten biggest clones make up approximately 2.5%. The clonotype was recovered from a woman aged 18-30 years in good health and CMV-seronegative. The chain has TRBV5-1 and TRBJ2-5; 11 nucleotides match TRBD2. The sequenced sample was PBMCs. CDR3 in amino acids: CASSHVSGRARETQYF. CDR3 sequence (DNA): TGCGCCAGCAGCCATGTTAGCGGGAGGGCCCGAGAGACCCAGTACTTC.